This T cell receptor beta chain was profiled in a study of blood T cells in healthy people across ages. CDR1 is MDHEN, CDR2 SYDVKM, per germline. The trim removed 3 bases at V and 2 bases at J, leaving 5 bases unmatched. This CDR3 region has 15 residues. This clonotype was observed a few times. Its matching antigen is unknown. Next came a second PCR, run for roughly 6 to 11 cycles, which used a sample-barcoded 5' primer along with a J-beta primer mix. TCRdb independently ran MiXCR on the 5' RACE reads; one entry per CDR3 protein. Of hundreds of thousands of distinct CDR3 sequences listed, about 48% were seen once; the top ten hold 13%. Each donor gave 9.5 to 10 milliliters of peripheral blood. Overall study results and limits: Naive T cell percentage and TCR beta diversity correlated strongly.

The chain combines TRBV28 with TRBJ2-7; 9 bases are a match to TRBD1. Sample: blood. The sequence came from a man aged 25 to 40 in good health. CDR3 DNA: TGTGCCAGCAGTTTGCAGAACAGGGGGCCCTACGAGCAGTACTTC. It yields the protein CASSLQNRGPYEQYF.